These 18 T cell receptor beta chains were all obtained from the same sample, sequenced in a study of control samples from healthy donors and cancer patients. Data came from immunoSEQ multiplex PCR; TCRdb stores just in-frame clones and leaves some out. The sample carries roughly 49,000 clones, more than 90% recorded once. Sequenced sample: PBMCs. These receptors all stem from a man aged 25 to 40 with colorectal cancer.

CDR3 sequence (DNA): TGTGCCAGCGGGAGAGGAACTGAAGCTTTCTTT. Its protein is CASGRGTEAFF. This chain uses TRBV27 with TRBJ1-1; D ambiguous. The germline CDR1 and CDR2 sequences are MNHEY and SMNVEV (reference sequence). The V end lost 8 bases, the J end lost 5 bases, and 9 bases lay between the germline ends. This CDR3 comprises 11 residues.

The gene calls are TRBV7-9 and TRBJ2-3; 8 bases fit TRBD1. The length of the CDR3 is 15 residues. V lost 1 base, J lost 11 bases, and 11 bases stayed unmatched. Looked up from germline, CDR1 is SEHNR and CDR2 is FQNEAQ (reference sequence). CDR3: CASSLGQGAIWGQYF. In nucleotides, the CDR3 is TGTGCCAGCAGCTTAGGCCAGGGGGCGATCTGGGGGCAGTATTTT. The full variable domain, rest sourced from reference TRBV7-9 and TRBJ2-3, is DTGVSQNPRHKITKRGQNVTFRCDPISEHNRLYWYRQTLGQGPEFLTYFQNEAQLEKSRLLSDRFSAERPKGSFSTLEIQRTEQGDSAMYLCASSLGQGAIWGQYFGPGTRLTVL.

The gene calls are TRBV5-4 and TRBJ2-1; D could derive from TRBD1 or TRBD2 (6 bases each). The CDR3 is 16 amino acids. Germline V gives CDR1 SGHNT, CDR2 YYREEE (reference sequence). V lost 4 bases, J lost 0 bases, and 14 bases lay in between. CDR3 bases: TGTGCCAGCAGCCGCCGGGGGCCGAGCTCCTACAATGAGCAGTTCTTC. It encodes CASSRRGPSSYNEQFF.

The rearrangement uses TRBV3-1 (or the pseudogene TRBV3-2) and TRBJ1-5; D is unresolved. V was pared by 0 bases and J by 0 bases, with 6 bases between. The CDR3 is 15 amino acids. Germline CDR1 reads LGHDT; CDR2 reads YNNKEL (reference sequence). This CDR3 is CASSQDGNSNQPQHF. The CDR3 nucleotides read TGTGCCAGCAGCCAAGATGGAAATAGCAATCAGCCCCAGCATTTT.

The chain combines TRBV10-3 with TRBJ1-2; D remains unclear. There are 14 residues in the CDR3. Germline V lookup: CDR1 ENHRY, CDR2 SYGVKD. Between the trimmed V and J ends, which lost 0 bases and 4 bases, there was a span of 9 bases. The CDR3 DNA reads as TGTGCCATCAGTGAGTCTAGGGAGAGCTATGGCTACACCTTC. This codes for CAISESRESYGYTF.

The chain employs TRBV5-4 and TRBJ1-6; D ambiguous. The CDR3 is 13 residues long. V was shortened by 1 base and J by 10 bases, with 9 bases between the two germline ends. Germline V gene data show CDR1 as SGHNT and CDR2 as YYREEE (reference sequence). The CDR3 coding sequence is TGTGCCAGCAGCTTGCAAGCACCATCACCCCTCCACTTT. Translated: CASSLQAPSPLHF.

This chain joins TRBV6-5 and TRBJ2-1; no clear D. Trimming shortened V by 0 bases and J by 8 bases, and 17 bases separated the two germline ends. The germline CDR1 and CDR2 sequences are MNHEY and SVGAGI. The CDR3 is 16 amino acids. The chain's CDR3 is CASSYSAQLARDEQFF. The CDR3 region has the DNA TGTGCCAGCAGTTACTCGGCCCAGCTGGCCCGAGATGAGCAGTTCTTC.

The chain employs TRBV3-1 (or the pseudogene TRBV3-2) and TRBJ1-1; 11 positions agree with TRBD1. The germline CDR1 and CDR2 sequences are LGHDT and YNNKEL (reference sequence). The CDR3 consists of 14 residues. J gave up 3 bases and V 9 bases, and 6 bases lay outside the gene matches. The CDR3 nucleotides are TGTGCCAGTCGGACAGGGGGCGAGTACACTGAAGCTTTCTTT. It codes for CASRTGGEYTEAFF.

The chain recombines TRBV15 with TRBJ1-1; unclear D gene. The length of the CDR3 is 17 residues. CDR1 is LNHNV and CDR2 is YYDKDF in the germline V gene (reference sequence). V was trimmed by 3 bases and J by 5 bases, leaving 22 bases between them. CDR3 nucleotides: TGTGCCACCAGCAGCCTGCGAACCTCGGACCTATTGACTGAAGCTTTCTTT. It specifies CATSSLRTSDLLTEAFF.

This clone was observed a handful of times. The V gene is TRBV5-1, the J gene TRBJ2-3; the D is unclear. Trimming cost V 4 bases and J 1 base, with 7 bases left between them. Germline V CDR1 and CDR2: SGHRS, YFSETQ. The CDR3 is 13 residues long. DNA of the CDR3: TGCGCCAGCAGCGACCAGGGCACAGATACGCAGTATTTT. Protein product: CASSDQGTDTQYF.

A single count supports this clone. This chain links TRBV19 with TRBJ1-3; D remains ambiguous. The V end lost 3 bases, the J end lost 4 bases, and 10 bases lay between the germline ends. This CDR3 comprises 14 residues. The germline gives CDR1 LNHDA, CDR2 SQIVND (reference sequence). CDR3 loop: CASSMMKGGNTIYF. DNA for the CDR3: TGTGCCAGTAGTATGATGAAGGGAGGAAACACCATATATTTT.

This rearrangement joins TRBV7-2 to TRBJ1-1; 7 positions match TRBD1. CDR1 and CDR2 from the germline V gene are SGHTA and FQGNSA. The CDR3 has 15 residues. The J segment lost 1 base and the V segment lost 4 bases, leaving 6 bases of the junction unmatched. This CDR3 reads CASSYGQAQNTEAFF. DNA for the CDR3: TGTGCCAGCAGCTACGGACAGGCACAGAACACTGAAGCTTTCTTT. Full variable domain (remainder filled in from reference TRBV7-2 and TRBJ1-1): GAGVSQSPSNKVTEKGKDVELRCDPISGHTALYWYRQSLGQGLEFLIYFQGNSAPDKSGLPSDRFSAERTGGSVSTLTIQRTQQEDSAVYLCASSYGQAQNTEAFFGQGTRLTVV.

The chain combines TRBV5-4 with TRBJ2-3; 15 bases align to TRBD2. After removal of 5 bases from V and 6 bases from J, the junction contained 4 bases not matched to a gene. CDR1 is SGHNT, CDR2 YYREEE, per germline (reference sequence). The length of the CDR3 is 15 residues. The CDR3 reads CASSYGLAGGDTQYF. The CDR3 DNA reads TGTGCCAGCAGTTACGGACTAGCGGGGGGGGATACGCAGTATTTT.

The chain couples TRBV6-5 to TRBJ1-2, with D perhaps matching TRBD1 (5 bases). Germline-derived CDR1 and CDR2 are MNHEY and SVGAGI. The ends were cut back, 4 bases at V and 2 bases at J, with 5 bases in the middle. The CDR3 is 12 residues long. The CDR3 region is CASSSGNYGYTF. CDR3 DNA: TGTGCCAGCAGTTCAGGGAACTATGGCTACACCTTC.

This chain uses TRBV2 with TRBJ1-2; D gene uncertain. This CDR3 contains 13 residues. The V end lost 2 bases, the J end lost 8 bases, and 12 bases lay between the germline ends. Looked up from germline, CDR1 is SNHLY and CDR2 is FYNNEI. CDR3 in DNA: TGTGCCAGCAGTGAAAATAGGGTGGGAGGCTACACCTTC. It translates to CASSENRVGGYTF.

This chain connects TRBV18 to TRBJ2-5, with TRBD1 matching over 8 bases. There are 14 residues in the CDR3. CDR1 is KGHSH, CDR2 LQKENI, per germline. V trimming: 5 bases; J trimming: 1 base; junction bases outside the gene matches: 3. CDR3 sequence: CASSRTGFQETQYF. The CDR3 bases are TGTGCCAGCTCAAGGACAGGGTTCCAAGAGACCCAGTACTTC.

The chain combines TRBV5-1 with TRBJ1-3; 8 bases map to TRBD1. CDR1 and CDR2 (germline): SGHRS, YFSETQ. The CDR3 contains 16 residues. J gave up 2 bases and V 3 bases, and 7 bases lay outside the gene matches. The chain's CDR3 is CASSSELTGAGNTIYF. The CDR3 DNA follows: TGCGCCAGCAGCTCCGAACTGACAGGGGCTGGAAACACCATATATTTT.

The J gene is TRBJ2-1, the V gene TRBV5-1, with unresolved D. V lost 1 base, J lost 6 bases, and 8 bases lay in between. The CDR3 has 13 amino acids. The germline V gene encodes CDR1 SGHRS and CDR2 YFSETQ. This CDR3 reads CASSLNVGNEQFF. The CDR3 DNA reads as TGCGCCAGCAGCTTGAATGTAGGCAATGAGCAGTTCTTC.